Listed below are T cell receptor beta chains from one sample, sequenced in a study of blood T cell repertoires in COVID-19. Profiling relied on immunoSEQ multiplex PCR, and the TCRdb table lists in-frame clones only, not all of them. The table records about 270,000 clones, approximately 86% of them present only once. Specimen: peripheral blood. The receptor set was obtained from a man aged 40-50 years with active or convalescent COVID-19. Both conserved end residues are part of each CDR3. A D gene is named only where the DNA matches it firmly. Clone size is given for some rows only: seen once, a few or many times, or a class if the clone is expanded.

size: once
J: TRBJ2-2
D: .
V: TRBV2
DNA: TGTGCCAGCAGTGAAGCGAGGGCGGGCCGGCACGGGGAGCTGTTTTTT
CDR3: CASSEARAGRHGELFF

size: .
J: TRBJ2-3
D: .
V: TRBV5-6
DNA: TGTGCCAGCAGCTTCAACACAGATACGCAGTATTTT
CDR3: CASSFNTDTQYF

size: .
J: TRBJ2-5
D: .
V: TRBV30
DNA: TGTGCCTGGAGCAACACAGGGACCCAGTACTTC
CDR3: CAWSNTGTQYF

size: .
J: TRBJ1-5
D: TRBD1
V: TRBV2
DNA: TGTGCCAGCAACGACGGGACAGGGGGCTTTGGCAATCAGCCCCAGCATTTT
CDR3: CASNDGTGGFGNQPQHF

size: .
J: TRBJ2-7
D: .
V: TRBV29-1
DNA: TGCAGCGTCCCAGGTGGAGGCGTCAACGAGCAGTACTTC
CDR3: CSVPGGGVNEQYF

size: .
J: TRBJ2-1
D: .
V: TRBV3-1/TRBV3-2
DNA: TGTGCCAGCAGCCCAGGCCGGGGAGAAGACAATGAGCAGTTCTTC
CDR3: CASSPGRGEDNEQFF

size: .
J: TRBJ1-6
D: .
V: TRBV5-5
DNA: TGTGCCAGCAGCTTCGGCTGGGGGCAGGGCCCGCCCCTCCACTTT
CDR3: CASSFGWGQGPPLHF

size: .
J: TRBJ1-5
D: .
V: TRBV7-9
DNA: TGTGCCAGCAGCGCCCAGGGGTACGGTCAGCCCCAGCATTTT
CDR3: CASSAQGYGQPQHF

size: .
J: TRBJ1-5
D: TRBD1
V: TRBV30
DNA: TGTGCCTGGAGGACAGGGGGCTCGGGGCAGCCCCAGCATTTT
CDR3: CAWRTGGSGQPQHF

size: once
J: TRBJ2-7
D: TRBD1
V: TRBV6-5
DNA: TGTGCCAGCACCCAACCAGGACAGGGGGTCCACGAGCAGTACTTC
CDR3: CASTQPGQGVHEQYF

size: .
J: TRBJ2-1
D: TRBD2
V: TRBV4-1
DNA: TGCGCCAGCAGTCAATTGACAAGCGGGAGCTATGAGCAGTTCTTC
CDR3: CASSQLTSGSYEQFF

size: .
J: TRBJ1-1
D: .
V: TRBV7-9
DNA: TGTGCCAGCAGCGCAGCCCTGGAGATGAACACTGAAGCTTTCTTT
CDR3: CASSAALEMNTEAFF

size: .
J: TRBJ1-2
D: TRBD1
V: TRBV28
DNA: TGTGCCAGCAGACTTTTGGGACAGATAGGTGGCTACACCTTC
CDR3: CASRLLGQIGGYTF

size: .
J: TRBJ2-3
D: .
V: TRBV5-1
DNA: TGCGCCAGCAGCCCGCTACGTACTAGCACAGATACGCAGTATTTT
CDR3: CASSPLRTSTDTQYF

size: .
J: TRBJ2-3
D: .
V: TRBV27
DNA: TGTGCCAGCAGTGGCCTAGCCTACAGCACAGATACGCAGTATTTT
CDR3: CASSGLAYSTDTQYF

size: .
J: TRBJ2-7
D: .
V: TRBV11-3
DNA: TGTGCCAGCAGCCTGGCGCCGGGGAGCTCCTACGAGCAGTACTTC
CDR3: CASSLAPGSSYEQYF

size: once
J: TRBJ2-1
D: .
V: TRBV4-1
DNA: TGCGCCAGCAGCCAAGATGCGGCACTTCCCTTGCAGTTCTTC
CDR3: CASSQDAALPLQFF

size: .
J: TRBJ1-3
D: .
V: TRBV7-9
DNA: TGTGCCAGCAGCTCGACAGAACCTGGAAACACCATATATTTT
CDR3: CASSSTEPGNTIYF

size: many
J: TRBJ1-3
D: TRBD1
V: TRBV4-1
DNA: TGCGCCAGCAGCCAGGACAGGACCTCTGGAAACACCATATATTTT
CDR3: CASSQDRTSGNTIYF

size: .
J: TRBJ2-2
D: TRBD2
V: TRBV2
DNA: TGTGCCAGCAGTCCCAGGACTAGCGGGAGGGGCGGGGAGCTGTTTTTT
CDR3: CASSPRTSGRGGELFF

size: few
J: TRBJ1-2
D: .
V: TRBV3-1/TRBV3-2
DNA: TGTGCCAGCAGCTCCCGAGGTGGCTATGGCTACACCTTC
CDR3: CASSSRGGYGYTF

size: once
J: TRBJ2-7
D: .
V: TRBV19
DNA: TGTGCCAGTAGTATCGGTGGGAGTTACGAGCAGTACTTC
CDR3: CASSIGGSYEQYF

size: .
J: TRBJ2-3
D: TRBD1
V: TRBV7-3
DNA: TGTGCCAGCAGCTCCCGGGCAGGGGACAGGGCAAGGAATACGCAGTATTTT
CDR3: CASSSRAGDRARNTQYF

size: .
J: TRBJ2-5
D: .
V: TRBV27
DNA: TGTGCCAGCCGAACGCGTCAAGAGACCCAGTACTTC
CDR3: CASRTRQETQYF

size: .
J: TRBJ1-2
D: .
V: TRBV10-3
DNA: TGTGCCGCGGGGGAGGGAGCTAACTATGGCTACACCTTC
CDR3: CAAGEGANYGYTF

size: .
J: TRBJ1-1
D: TRBD1
V: TRBV5-1
DNA: TGCGCCAGCAGCCCCCAGGGGGAGATAGACACTGAAGCTTTCTTT
CDR3: CASSPQGEIDTEAFF

size: .
J: TRBJ2-1
D: .
V: TRBV5-1
DNA: TGCGCCAGCAGCTGGGGGGACCAGACCTACAATGAGCAGTTCTTC
CDR3: CASSWGDQTYNEQFF